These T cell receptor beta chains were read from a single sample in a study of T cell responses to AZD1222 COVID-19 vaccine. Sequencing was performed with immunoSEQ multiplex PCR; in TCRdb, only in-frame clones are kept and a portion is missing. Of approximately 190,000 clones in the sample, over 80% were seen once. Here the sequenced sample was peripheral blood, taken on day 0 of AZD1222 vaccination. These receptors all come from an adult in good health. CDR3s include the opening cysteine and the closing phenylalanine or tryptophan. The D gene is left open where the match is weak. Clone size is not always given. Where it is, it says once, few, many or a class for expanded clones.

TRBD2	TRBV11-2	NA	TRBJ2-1	TGTGCCAGCAGCTTCCGACGGGGCGGGGGGCCGACTTCCTACAATGAGCAGTTCTTC	CASSFRRGGGPTSYNEQFF
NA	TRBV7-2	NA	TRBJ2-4	TGTGCCAGCAGCTTAGGGGCAGGGTTAGCCAAAAACATTCAGTACTTC	CASSLGAGLAKNIQYF
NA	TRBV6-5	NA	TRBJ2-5	TGTGCCAGCAACCTAGCAAAGTACCAAGAGACCCAGTACTTC	CASNLAKYQETQYF
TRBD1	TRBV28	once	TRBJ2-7	TGTGCCAGCAGGATCAACCCAGGGGGATCCTACGAGCAGTACTTC	CASRINPGGSYEQYF
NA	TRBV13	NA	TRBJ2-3	TGTGCCAGCAGCTCCGTCAGTTCGGGCACAGATACGCAGTATTTT	CASSSVSSGTDTQYF
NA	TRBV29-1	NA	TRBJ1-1	TGCAGCGTAAGGGACGGAAACACTGAAGCTTTCTTT	CSVRDGNTEAFF
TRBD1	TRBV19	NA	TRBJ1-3	TGTGCCAGTAAAATGACAGGGGCTTACTCTGGAAACACCATATATTTT	CASKMTGAYSGNTIYF
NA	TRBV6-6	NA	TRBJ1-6	TGTGCCAGCAGGCAGGGCGCTAATTCACCCCTCCACTTT	CASRQGANSPLHF
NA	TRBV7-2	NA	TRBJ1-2	TGTGCCAGCAGTCCCGGGTCAACCCCTTCTGGCTACACCTTC	CASSPGSTPSGYTF
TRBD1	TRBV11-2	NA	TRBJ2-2	TGTGCCAGCAGCTCGCAAAGGGGGCCCAGGGCCGGGGAGCTGTTTTTT	CASSSQRGPRAGELFF
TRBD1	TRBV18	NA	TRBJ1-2	TGTGCCAGCTCACTGGTCCCACAGGGGGCCGATGGCTACACCTTC	CASSLVPQGADGYTF
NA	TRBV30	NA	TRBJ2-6	TGTGCTTCAGGGTCTGGGGCCAACGTCCTGACTTTC	CASGSGANVLTF
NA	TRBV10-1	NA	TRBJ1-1	TGCGCCAGCAGTGAGTGGCAGAGGGGCACTGAAGCTTTCTTT	CASSEWQRGTEAFF
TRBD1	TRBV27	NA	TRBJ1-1	TGTGCCAGCACCCTCACAGGGGGCGTCACTGAAGCTTTCTTT	CASTLTGGVTEAFF
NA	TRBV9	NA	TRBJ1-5	TGTGCCAGCAGCGTTGGGGGGAACAATCAGCCCCAGCATTTT	CASSVGGNNQPQHF
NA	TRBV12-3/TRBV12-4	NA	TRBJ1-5	TGTGCCAGCAGCCTTGGTGGCCCCCTGCCCCAGCATTTT	CASSLGGPLPQHF
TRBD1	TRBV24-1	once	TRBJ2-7	TGTGCCACAGGGACAGGGGTCGGCGGCGAGCAGTACTTC	CATGTGVGGEQYF